This T cell receptor (beta chain) was captured in a study of lung T cells in sarcoidosis with Löfgren's syndrome. As for the study in general: Löfgren's syndrome patients were the main repertoire analysis focus.

TCRdb re-called the reads through MiXCR, storing one row per CDR3 protein. The repertoire has some 8,000 distinct CDR3 sequences, more than 20% of them found once; the top ten carry around 23%. This clonotype was counted many times. The sample consisted of CD4+ T cells from bronchoalveolar lavage fluid. The sequence was obtained from a human donor with sarcoidosis (Löfgren's syndrome or another form), or a control subject (not recorded which).

CDR3 residues: CASSLEGLLNTEAFF. The CDR3 nucleotides are TGCGCCAGCAGCTTGGAGGGGCTACTGAACACTGAAGCTTTCTTT. This chain joins TRBV5-1 and TRBJ1-1; D might be TRBD1 (5 bases). Germline V gene data show CDR1 as SGHRS and CDR2 as YFSETQ. The CDR3 length is 15 residues. V was trimmed by 0 bases and J by 0 bases, leaving 9 bases between them.